This record looks at one TCR beta chain sequence and its context. Antigen unknown. This sample stems from a study of cytomegalovirus exposure and HLA in healthy donors. The study, taken as a whole, reports: When the data were analyzed later, several of the most significant clusters appeared to be linked to common viral pathogens.

PCR involved 60 Vbeta and 13 Jbeta primers. Only in-frame clones appear in the TCRdb table, and some are missing; sequencing was by immunoSEQ multiplex PCR. The sample contains 120,000 to 150,000 clones, 77% of which appear only once. This CDR3 has 17 residues. The chain is built from TRBV21-1 and TRBJ2-1; the D call of TRBD2 is as the table states it, not checked on the DNA. TRBV21-1 is designated a pseudogene. The sample taken for sequencing was PBMCs. This TCR was sampled from a female donor in good health and CMV-seronegative. As DNA, the CDR3 is TGTGCCAGCAGGCAGACCCTAGCGCCAGCTAAGGTCAATGAGCAGTTCTTC. Translation: CASRQTLAPAKVNEQFF.